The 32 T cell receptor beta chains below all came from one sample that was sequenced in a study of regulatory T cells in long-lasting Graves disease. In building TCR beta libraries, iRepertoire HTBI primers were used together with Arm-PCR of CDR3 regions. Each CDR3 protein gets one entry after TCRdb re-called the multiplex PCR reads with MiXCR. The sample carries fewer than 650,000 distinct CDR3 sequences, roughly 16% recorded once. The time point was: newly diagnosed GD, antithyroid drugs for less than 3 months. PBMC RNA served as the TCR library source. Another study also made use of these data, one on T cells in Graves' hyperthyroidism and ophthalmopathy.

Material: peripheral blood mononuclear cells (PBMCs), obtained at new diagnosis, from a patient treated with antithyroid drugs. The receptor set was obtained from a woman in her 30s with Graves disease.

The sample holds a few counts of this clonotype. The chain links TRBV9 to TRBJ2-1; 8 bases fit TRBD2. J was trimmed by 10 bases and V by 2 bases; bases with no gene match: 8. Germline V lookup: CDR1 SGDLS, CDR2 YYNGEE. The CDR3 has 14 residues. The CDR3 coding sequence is TGTGCCAGCAGCGTCGGGAGGGCCTGGTGGGAGCAGTTCTTC. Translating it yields CASSVGRAWWEQFF.

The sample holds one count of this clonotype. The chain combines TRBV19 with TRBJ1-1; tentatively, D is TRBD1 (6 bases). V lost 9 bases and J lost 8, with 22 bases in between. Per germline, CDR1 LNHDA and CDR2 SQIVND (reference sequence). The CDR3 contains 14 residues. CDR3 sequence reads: CASKTGQINQEAFF. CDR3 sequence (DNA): TGTGCCAGCAAAACGGGACAAATTAACCAAGAAGCTTTCTTT.

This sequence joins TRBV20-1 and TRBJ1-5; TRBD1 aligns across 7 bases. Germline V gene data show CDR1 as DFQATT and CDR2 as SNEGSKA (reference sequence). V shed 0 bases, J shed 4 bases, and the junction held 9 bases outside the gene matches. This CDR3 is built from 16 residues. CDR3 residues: CSARDRIRDRNQPQHF. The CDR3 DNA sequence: TGCAGTGCTAGAGATCGCATCCGGGACAGAAATCAGCCCCAGCATTTT.

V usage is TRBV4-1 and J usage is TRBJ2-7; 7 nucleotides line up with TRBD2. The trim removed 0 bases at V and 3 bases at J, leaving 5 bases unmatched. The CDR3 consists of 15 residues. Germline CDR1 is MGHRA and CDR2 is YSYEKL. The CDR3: CASSQDRAGRYEQYF. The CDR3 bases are TGCGCCAGCAGCCAAGATCGAGCGGGGCGCTACGAGCAGTACTTC.

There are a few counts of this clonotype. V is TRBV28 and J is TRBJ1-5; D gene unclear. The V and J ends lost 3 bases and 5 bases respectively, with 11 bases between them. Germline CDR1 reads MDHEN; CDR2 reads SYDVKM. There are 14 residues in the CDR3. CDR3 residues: CASSFRESDQPQHF. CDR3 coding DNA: TGTGCCAGCAGTTTCCGGGAATCTGATCAGCCCCAGCATTTT.

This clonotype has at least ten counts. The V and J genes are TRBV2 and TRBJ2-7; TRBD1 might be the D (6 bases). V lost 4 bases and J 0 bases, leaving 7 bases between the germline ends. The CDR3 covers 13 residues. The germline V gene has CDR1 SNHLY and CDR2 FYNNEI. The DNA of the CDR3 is TGTGCCAGCAGTGGGGACAACTCCTACGAGCAGTACTTC. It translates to CASSGDNSYEQYF.

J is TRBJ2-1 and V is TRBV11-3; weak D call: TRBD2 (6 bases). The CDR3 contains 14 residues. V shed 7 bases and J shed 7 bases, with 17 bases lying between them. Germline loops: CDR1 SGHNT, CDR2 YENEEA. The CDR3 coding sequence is TGTGCCAGCACGATGGCGGGGCCCGGGAATGAGCAGTTCTTC. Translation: CASTMAGPGNEQFF.

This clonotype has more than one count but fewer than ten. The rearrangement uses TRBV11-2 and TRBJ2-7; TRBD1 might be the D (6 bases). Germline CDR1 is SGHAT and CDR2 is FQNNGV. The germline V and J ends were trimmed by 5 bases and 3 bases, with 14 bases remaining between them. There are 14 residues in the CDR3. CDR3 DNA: TGTGCCAGCAGCCGACCGGACAGTATCTACGAGCAGTACTTC. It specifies CASSRPDSIYEQYF.

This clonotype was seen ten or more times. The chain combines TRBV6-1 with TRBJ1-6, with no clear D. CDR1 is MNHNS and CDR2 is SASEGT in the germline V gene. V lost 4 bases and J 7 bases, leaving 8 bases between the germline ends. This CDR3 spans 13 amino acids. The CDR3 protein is CASSVDINSPLHF. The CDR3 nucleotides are TGTGCCAGCAGTGTCGACATAAATTCACCCCTCCACTTT.

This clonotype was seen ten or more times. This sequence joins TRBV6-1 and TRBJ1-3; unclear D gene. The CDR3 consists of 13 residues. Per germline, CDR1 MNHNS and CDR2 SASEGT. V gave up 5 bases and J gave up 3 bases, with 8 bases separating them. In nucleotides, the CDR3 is TGTGCCAGCAGTCGACAAGATGGAAACACCATATATTTT. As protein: CASSRQDGNTIYF.

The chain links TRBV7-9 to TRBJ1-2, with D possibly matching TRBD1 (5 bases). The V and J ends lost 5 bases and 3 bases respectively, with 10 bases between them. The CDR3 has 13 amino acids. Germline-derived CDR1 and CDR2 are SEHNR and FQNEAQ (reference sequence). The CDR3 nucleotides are TGTGCCAGCAGCCGAGGGGCCGACTATGGCTACACCTTC. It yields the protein CASSRGADYGYTF.

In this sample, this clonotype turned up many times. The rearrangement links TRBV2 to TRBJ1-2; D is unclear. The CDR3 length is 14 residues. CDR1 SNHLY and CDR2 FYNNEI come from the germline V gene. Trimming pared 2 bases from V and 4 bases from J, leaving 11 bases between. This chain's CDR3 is CASSEKAVSYGYTF. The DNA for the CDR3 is TGTGCCAGCAGTGAAAAAGCAGTTTCCTATGGCTACACCTTC.

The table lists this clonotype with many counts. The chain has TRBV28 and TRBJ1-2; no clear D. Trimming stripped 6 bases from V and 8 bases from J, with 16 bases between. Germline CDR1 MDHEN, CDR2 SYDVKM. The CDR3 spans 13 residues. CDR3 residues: CASRQGSYRGYTF. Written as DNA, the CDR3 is TGTGCCAGCAGGCAAGGGAGTTATCGGGGCTACACCTTC.

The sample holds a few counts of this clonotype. CDR3 DNA sequence: TGCAGTGCTGGGAATGGTCTCTCTGGCGAGCAGTACTTC. Translated, it gives CSAGNGLSGEQYF. V usage is TRBV20-1 and J usage is TRBJ2-7; D not resolved. The CDR3 spans 13 residues. Germline CDR1 reads DFQATT; CDR2 reads SNEGSKA (reference sequence). Between the trimmed V and J ends, which lost 5 bases and 6 bases, there was a span of 17 bases.

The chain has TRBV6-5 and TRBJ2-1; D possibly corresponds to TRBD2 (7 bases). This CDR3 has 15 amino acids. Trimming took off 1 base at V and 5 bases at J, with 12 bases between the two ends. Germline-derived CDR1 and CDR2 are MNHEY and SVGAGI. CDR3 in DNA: TGTGCCAGCAGTTACTGGGGCGGGGGCGACAATGAGCAGTTCTTC. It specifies CASSYWGGGDNEQFF.

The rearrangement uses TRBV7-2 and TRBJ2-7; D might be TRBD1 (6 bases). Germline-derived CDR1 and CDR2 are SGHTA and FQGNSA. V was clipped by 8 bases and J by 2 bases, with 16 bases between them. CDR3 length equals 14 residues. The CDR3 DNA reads TGTGCCAGCTCTCGACAGGAACTGACCTACGAGCAGTACTTC. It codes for CASSRQELTYEQYF.

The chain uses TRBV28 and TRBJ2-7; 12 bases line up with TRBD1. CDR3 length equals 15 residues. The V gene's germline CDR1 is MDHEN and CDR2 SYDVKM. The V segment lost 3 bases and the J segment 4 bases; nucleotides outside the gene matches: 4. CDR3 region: CASSFRDRGPYEQYF. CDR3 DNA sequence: TGTGCCAGCAGTTTCAGGGACAGGGGGCCTTACGAGCAGTACTTC.

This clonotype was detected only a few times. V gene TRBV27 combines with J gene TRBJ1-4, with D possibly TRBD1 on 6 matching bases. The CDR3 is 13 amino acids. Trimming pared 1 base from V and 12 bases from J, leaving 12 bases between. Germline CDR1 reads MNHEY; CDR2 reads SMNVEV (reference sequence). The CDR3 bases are TGTGCCAGCAGTTTATTCTTAAGGGGGGAACTGTTTTTT. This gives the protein CASSLFLRGELFF.

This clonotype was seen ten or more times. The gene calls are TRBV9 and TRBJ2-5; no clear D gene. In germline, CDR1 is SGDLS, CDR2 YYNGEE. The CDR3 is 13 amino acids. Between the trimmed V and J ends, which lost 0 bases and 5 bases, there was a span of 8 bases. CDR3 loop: CASSVGSVETQYF. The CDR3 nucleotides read TGTGCCAGCAGCGTAGGGTCCGTGGAGACCCAGTACTTC.

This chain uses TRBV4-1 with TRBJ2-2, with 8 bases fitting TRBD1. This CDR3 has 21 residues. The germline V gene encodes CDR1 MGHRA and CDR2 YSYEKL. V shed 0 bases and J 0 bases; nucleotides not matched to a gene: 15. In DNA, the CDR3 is TGCGCCAGCAGCCAAGAACCGGGACAGGTGCTGGTAGGGGCGAACACCGGGGAGCTGTTTTTT. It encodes CASSQEPGQVLVGANTGELFF.

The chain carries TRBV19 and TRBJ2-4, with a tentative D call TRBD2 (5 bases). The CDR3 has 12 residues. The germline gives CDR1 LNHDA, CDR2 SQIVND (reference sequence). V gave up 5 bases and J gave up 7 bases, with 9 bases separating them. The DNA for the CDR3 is TGTGCCAGTAGTGAGGGTCGTAACATTCAGTACTTC. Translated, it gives CASSEGRNIQYF.

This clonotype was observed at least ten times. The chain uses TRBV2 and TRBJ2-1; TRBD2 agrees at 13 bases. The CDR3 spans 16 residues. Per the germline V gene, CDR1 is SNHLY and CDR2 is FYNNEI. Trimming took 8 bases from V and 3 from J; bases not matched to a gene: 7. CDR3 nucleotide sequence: TGTGCCAGCTTGGCGGGGACTAGCGGGATCTACAATGAGCAGTTCTTC. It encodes CASLAGTSGIYNEQFF.

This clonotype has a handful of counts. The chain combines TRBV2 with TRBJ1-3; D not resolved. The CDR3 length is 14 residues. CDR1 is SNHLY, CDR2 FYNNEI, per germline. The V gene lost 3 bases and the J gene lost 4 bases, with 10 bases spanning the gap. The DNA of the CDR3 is TGTGCCAGCAGTGATTTTTTCGGGGGAAACACCATATATTTT. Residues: CASSDFFGGNTIYF.

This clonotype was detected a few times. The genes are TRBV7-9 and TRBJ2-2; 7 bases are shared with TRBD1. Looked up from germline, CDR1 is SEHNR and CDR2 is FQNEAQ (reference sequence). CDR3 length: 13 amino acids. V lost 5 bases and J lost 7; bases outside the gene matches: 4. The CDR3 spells CASSMTGIGELFF. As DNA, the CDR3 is TGTGCCAGCAGCATGACAGGGATCGGGGAGCTGTTTTTT.

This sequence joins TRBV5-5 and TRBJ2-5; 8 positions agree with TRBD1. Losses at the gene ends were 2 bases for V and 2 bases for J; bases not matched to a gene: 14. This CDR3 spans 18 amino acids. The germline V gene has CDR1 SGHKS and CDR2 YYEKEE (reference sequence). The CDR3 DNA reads TGTGCCAGCAGCTTAGTTTGGCAGGGGGCGCGTATTCAAGAGACCCAGTACTTC. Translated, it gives CASSLVWQGARIQETQYF.

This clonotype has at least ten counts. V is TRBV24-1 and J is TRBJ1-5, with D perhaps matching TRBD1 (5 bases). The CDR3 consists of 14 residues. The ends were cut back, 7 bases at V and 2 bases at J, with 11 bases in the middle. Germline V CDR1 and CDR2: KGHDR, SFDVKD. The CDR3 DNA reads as TGTGCCACCAGGGGACCCGACGGCAATCAGCCCCAGCATTTT. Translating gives CATRGPDGNQPQHF.

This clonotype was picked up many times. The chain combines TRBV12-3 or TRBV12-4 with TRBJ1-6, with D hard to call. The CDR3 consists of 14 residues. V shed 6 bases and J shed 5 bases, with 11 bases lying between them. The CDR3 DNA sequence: TGTGCCAGCAGCCAAGGGCAGGATAATTCACCCCTCCACTTT. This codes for CASSQGQDNSPLHF.

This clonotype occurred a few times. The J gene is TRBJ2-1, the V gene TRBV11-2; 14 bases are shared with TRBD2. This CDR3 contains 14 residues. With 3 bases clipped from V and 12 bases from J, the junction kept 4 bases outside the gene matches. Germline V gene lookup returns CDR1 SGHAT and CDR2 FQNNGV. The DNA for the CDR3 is TGTGCCAGCAGCTTGGGACTAGCGGGAGTAGGGCAGTTCTTC. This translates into CASSLGLAGVGQFF. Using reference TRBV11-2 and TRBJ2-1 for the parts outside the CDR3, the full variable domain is EAGVAQSPRYKIIEKRQSVAFWCNPISGHATLYWYQQILGQGPKLLIQFQNNGVVDDSQLPKDRFSAERLKGVDSTLKIQPAKLEDSAVYLCASSLGLAGVGQFFGPGTRLTVL.

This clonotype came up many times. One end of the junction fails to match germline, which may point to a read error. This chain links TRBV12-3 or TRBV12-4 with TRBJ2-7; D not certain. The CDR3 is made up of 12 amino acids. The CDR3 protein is CASSLVVYEQYF. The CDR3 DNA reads TGTGCCAGCAGCTTAGTGGTCTACGAGCAGTACTTC.

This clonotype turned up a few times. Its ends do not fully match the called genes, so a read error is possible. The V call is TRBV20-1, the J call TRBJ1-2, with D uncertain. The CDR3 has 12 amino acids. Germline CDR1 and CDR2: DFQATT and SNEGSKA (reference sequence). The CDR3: CSAREIGLGNKF. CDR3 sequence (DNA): TGCAGTGCTAGAGAAATAGGGCTTGGAAACAAATTC.

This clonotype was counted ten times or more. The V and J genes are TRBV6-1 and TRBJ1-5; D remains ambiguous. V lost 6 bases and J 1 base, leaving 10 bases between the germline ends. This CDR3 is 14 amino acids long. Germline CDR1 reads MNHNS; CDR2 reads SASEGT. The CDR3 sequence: CASSRDGSNQPQHF. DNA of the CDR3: TGTGCCAGCAGCCGGGATGGGAGCAATCAGCCCCAGCATTTT.

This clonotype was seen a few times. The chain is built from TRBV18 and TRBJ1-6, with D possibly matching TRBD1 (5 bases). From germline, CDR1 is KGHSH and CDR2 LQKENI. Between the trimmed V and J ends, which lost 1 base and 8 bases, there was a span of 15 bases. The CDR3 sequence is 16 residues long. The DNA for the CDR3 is TGTGCCAGCTCACCACGGTCAGGGTCGGGAGATTCACCCCTCCACTTT. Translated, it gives CASSPRSGSGDSPLHF.